This T cell receptor beta chain emerged from a study of CD4+ T cells in melanoma. Worth noting for this clone: The antigen is not known.

J was trimmed by 3 bases and V by 3 bases; bases with no gene match: 9. CDR1 and CDR2 from the germline V gene are SGDLS and YYNGEE. This CDR3 region has 16 residues. Whole-study results and caveats: CD8+ T cell, macrophage and B cell function reportedly correlated with neoantigen-specific CD4+ T cells.

Data came from immunoSEQ multiplex PCR; TCRdb stores just in-frame clones and leaves some out. Seen here are roughly 110,000 clones, over 80% observed once, and the top ten hold about 3.3%. Sequenced material: peripheral blood. The receptor comes from a human donor with melanoma. V gene TRBV9 combines with J gene TRBJ1-1; 9 bases fit TRBD1. This CDR3 is CASSARPTGGHTEAFF. CDR3 DNA sequence: TGTGCCAGCAGCGCGAGACCGACAGGGGGTCACACTGAAGCTTTCTTT.